These 15 T cell receptor beta chains were all obtained from the same sample, sequenced in a study of blood T cell repertoires in COVID-19 (TCRdb year 2020). The library was produced with the immunoSEQ multiplex PCR assay. Here the immuneACCESS table is served through TCRdb, limited to in-frame sequences with V and J called. Missing clones are a known gap in these copies; in checked studies unresolved V genes cover under half, and the rest lacks a known reason. This sample comprises 110,000 or so clones, approximately 90% of them detected only once. 15% to 20% of the sample goes to the ten largest clones. The sequenced sample consisted of peripheral blood. The receptor set was obtained from a human donor with acute or convalescent COVID-19. The donor label of this sample is uncertain.

This sequence joins TRBV7-9 and TRBJ2-1, with D possibly matching TRBD2 (7 bases). The CDR3 covers 18 residues. CDR1 and CDR2 (germline): SEHNR, FQNEAQ (reference sequence). Trimming stripped 3 bases from V and 6 bases from J, with 24 bases between. The CDR3 loop reads CASSFSRYWGGGPNEQFF. The DNA for the CDR3 is TGTGCCAGCAGCTTTTCTCGCTACTGGGGCGGGGGCCCCAATGAGCAGTTCTTC.

This chain connects TRBV9 to TRBJ2-6; 7 bases map to TRBD1. The germline CDR1 and CDR2 sequences are SGDLS and YYNGEE. Trimming cost V 2 bases and J 2 bases; bases outside gene matches: 4. The CDR3 is 16 residues long. CDR3 nucleotides: TGTGCCAGCAGCGTTGGGACAGCCACTGGGGCCAACGTCCTGACTTTC. Translating it yields CASSVGTATGANVLTF. The full variable domain, its missing parts supplied by reference TRBV9 and TRBJ2-6, is DSGVTQTPKHLITATGQRVTLRCSPRSGDLSVYWYQQSLDQGLQFLIQYYNGEERAKGNILERFSAQQFPDLHSELNLSSLELGDSALYFCASSVGTATGANVLTFGAGSRLTVL.

The rearrangement joins TRBV19 to TRBJ1-4; 9 bases align to TRBD1. From germline, CDR1 is LNHDA and CDR2 SQIVND (reference sequence). The CDR3 has 16 residues. Germline trimming cut 6 bases from V and 8 bases from J; bases unmatched to any gene: 13. CDR3 residues: CASRSRNRGHGEKLFF. DNA of the CDR3: TGTGCCAGTAGATCTCGCAACAGGGGGCATGGGGAAAAACTGTTTTTT.

This clone turned up a few times. CDR3 nucleotide sequence: TGTGCCAGCAGCCAAGACCTAATGGAGGGCACCAGGACCTACGAGCAGTACTTC. This codes for CASSQDLMEGTRTYEQYF. V gene TRBV3-1 (or the pseudogene TRBV3-2) combines with J gene TRBJ2-7; D is perhaps TRBD2 (6 bases). V was cut by 0 bases and J by 2 bases, with 20 bases left in between. There are 18 residues in the CDR3. Germline lookup yields CDR1 LGHDT and CDR2 YNNKEL (reference sequence).

This sequence joins TRBV4-1 and TRBJ2-1, with 10 bases identical to TRBD2. This CDR3 spans 17 amino acids. Germline CDR1 and CDR2: MGHRA and YSYEKL. V trimming: 6 bases; J trimming: 6 bases; junction bases outside the gene matches: 14. The CDR3 bases are TGCGCCAGCAGTCCGATAGCGGGGGGACACCAACGCAATGAGCAGTTCTTC. Protein product: CASSPIAGGHQRNEQFF.

The chain links TRBV28 to TRBJ1-3; D uncertain. The CDR3 totals 14 residues. Trimming left V 3 bases short and J 2 bases short, with 8 bases between. The germline gives CDR1 MDHEN, CDR2 SYDVKM. The CDR3 DNA is TGTGCCAGCAGTTTTTGGGGAGCTGGAAACACCATATATTTT. This gives the protein CASSFWGAGNTIYF.

This chain connects TRBV7-2 to TRBJ2-2; 9 positions match TRBD1. The CDR3 is made up of 16 amino acids. Germline V gene lookup returns CDR1 SGHTA and CDR2 FQGNSA. Losses at the gene ends were 5 bases for V and 3 bases for J; bases not matched to a gene: 7. DNA for the CDR3: TGTGCCAGCAGCGACCCCGGGACAGGGCACACCGGGGAGCTGTTTTTT. Residues: CASSDPGTGHTGELFF.

The rearrangement links TRBV28 to TRBJ2-7; D is perhaps TRBD2 (5 bases). The CDR3 length is 13 residues. Germline CDR1 and CDR2: MDHEN and SYDVKM. The V and J ends lost 7 bases and 6 bases respectively, with 16 bases between them. The CDR3 sequence: CASTPGNEGEQYF. In DNA, the CDR3 is TGTGCCAGCACTCCCGGAAACGAGGGCGAGCAGTACTTC. Full variable domain (rest looked up from reference TRBV28 and TRBJ2-7): DVKVTQSSRYLVKRTGEKVFLECVQDMDHENMFWYRQDPGLGLRLIYFSYDVKMKEKGDIPEGYSVSREKKERFSLILESASTNQTSMYLCASTPGNEGEQYFGPGTRLTVT.

V is TRBV18 and J is TRBJ2-6; the D is unclear. The CDR3 is made up of 14 amino acids. The V end lost 8 bases, the J end lost 0 bases, and 8 bases lay between the germline ends. CDR1 is KGHSH and CDR2 is LQKENI in the germline V gene. CDR3 amino acids: CASDTFSGANVLTF. For the CDR3, the DNA is TGTGCCAGCGACACCTTCTCTGGGGCCAACGTCCTGACTTTC.

The rearrangement uses TRBV6-2 or TRBV6-3 and TRBJ2-3; the D gene is possibly TRBD1 (5 bases). Trimming left V 6 bases short and J 2 bases short, with 33 bases between. The CDR3 extends over 21 amino acids. Germline CDR1 and CDR2: MNHEY and SVGEGT. The CDR3 region is CASSLSSRGRVRRLITDTQYF. Here the CDR3 DNA reads TGTGCCAGCAGCCTTTCTTCTAGGGGCAGGGTAAGACGTCTGATCACAGATACGCAGTATTTT.

This chain uses TRBV9 with TRBJ2-6; D perhaps matches TRBD1 (6 bases). There are 16 residues in the CDR3. CDR1 and CDR2 (germline): SGDLS, YYNGEE. V dropped 4 bases and J dropped 3 bases, with 14 bases sitting between them. Here the CDR3 DNA reads TGTGCCAGCAGCCGACAGGCTGGGAGTGGGGCCAACGTCCTGACTTTC. Protein: CASSRQAGSGANVLTF.

V and J are TRBV11-2 and TRBJ2-1, with 7 bases aligning to TRBD2. Germline CDR1 and CDR2: SGHAT and FQNNGV. The V segment lost 5 bases and the J segment 3 bases; nucleotides outside the gene matches: 7. The CDR3 is 15 amino acids. This chain's CDR3 is CASSPPSGHYNEQFF. The CDR3 DNA reads TGTGCCAGCAGCCCCCCTAGCGGACACTACAATGAGCAGTTCTTC.

The CDR3 region is CASSRRDIQETQYF. The DNA of the CDR3 is TGCGCCAGCAGCCGACGGGACATACAAGAGACCCAGTACTTC. V is TRBV5-1 and J is TRBJ2-5, with TRBD1 as a possible D gene (6 bases). The germline CDR1 and CDR2 sequences are SGHRS and YFSETQ. V lost 4 bases, J lost 2 bases, and 12 bases lay in between. The CDR3 is 14 residues long.

The chain joins TRBV3-1 (or the pseudogene TRBV3-2) to TRBJ2-3; 7 bases map to TRBD2. Germline CDR1 LGHDT, CDR2 YNNKEL (reference sequence). V gave up 2 bases and J gave up 4 bases; unmatched junction bases: 3. CDR3 size: 14 residues. CDR3 in amino acids: CASSQTSVPDTQYF. CDR3 DNA sequence: TGTGCCAGCAGCCAAACTAGCGTCCCAGATACGCAGTATTTT.

The chain couples TRBV5-4 to TRBJ2-5, with 12 bases matching TRBD2. With 2 bases clipped from V and 4 bases from J, the junction kept 6 bases outside the gene matches. The V gene's germline CDR1 is SGHNT and CDR2 YYREEE (reference sequence). The CDR3 consists of 16 residues. The CDR3 loop is CASSLRLAGALETQYF. CDR3 coding DNA: TGTGCCAGCAGCTTAAGACTAGCGGGGGCATTAGAGACCCAGTACTTC.